This is a list of T cell receptor beta chains from one sample in a study of T-cell reconstitution after alpha-beta-depleted transplantation in children. Each CDR3 protein is one row after TCRdb ran MiXCR on the PCR reads. The sample includes about 870,000 distinct CDR3 sequences, about 15% of them seen just once. The sequences come from PBMCs, mostly from graft donor cells, collected 360 days after TCRalphabeta/CD19-depleted stem cell transplant. The receptor set was obtained from a male patient aged 10 to 17 who had a stem cell transplant for acute lymphoblastic leukemia, so the T cells may come from the graft donor. The CDR3 runs from the conserved cysteine through the conserved F or W. Each record gives: CDR3 length, clone size, D gene, V gene, J gene, CDR3 DNA, CDR3 protein. D genes are given only for firm matches. A clone size is listed for some rows: how often the clone was seen (once, few, many), or a class if it is expanded.

cdr3_length: 16; clone_size: .; d_call: .; v_call: TRBV12-3/TRBV12-4; j_call: TRBJ2-3; cdr3_nt: TGTGCCAGCAGTTTTAGGGCTACCCGCTTTTCCGATACGCAGTATTTT; cdr3_aa: CASSFRATRFSDTQYF
cdr3_length: 13; clone_size: many; d_call: TRBD2; v_call: TRBV12-3/TRBV12-4; j_call: TRBJ2-1; cdr3_nt: TGTGCCAGCAGAGCGGGAGGGCGAAATGAGCAGTTCTTC; cdr3_aa: CASRAGGRNEQFF
cdr3_length: 16; clone_size: .; d_call: TRBD2; v_call: TRBV5-1; j_call: TRBJ2-1; cdr3_nt: TGCGCCAGCAGCTTGGCCCAGCGGGAGGGCCTTAATGAGCAGTTCTTC; cdr3_aa: CASSLAQREGLNEQFF
cdr3_length: 15; clone_size: .; d_call: .; v_call: TRBV3-1; j_call: TRBJ2-7; cdr3_nt: TGTGCCAGCAGCCAACTGGGACGACCCATCTACGAGCAGTACTTC; cdr3_aa: CASSQLGRPIYEQYF
cdr3_length: 16; clone_size: few; d_call: .; v_call: TRBV3-1; j_call: TRBJ2-7; cdr3_nt: TGTGCCAGCAGCCGGCCCCACGGGAGACGGGTTTACGAGCAGTACTTC; cdr3_aa: CASSRPHGRRVYEQYF
cdr3_length: 16; clone_size: many; d_call: .; v_call: TRBV10-1; j_call: TRBJ2-7; cdr3_nt: TGCGCCAGCAGTGAGTTCCGGAAAGGGCCTTTCCGGGAGCAGTACTTC; cdr3_aa: CASSEFRKGPFREQYF
cdr3_length: 15; clone_size: .; d_call: .; v_call: TRBV24-1; j_call: TRBJ2-7; cdr3_nt: TGTGCCACCAGTGATTCCACGGGTTACATCTACGAGCAGTACTTC; cdr3_aa: CATSDSTGYIYEQYF
cdr3_length: 14; clone_size: few; d_call: .; v_call: TRBV18; j_call: TRBJ2-7; cdr3_nt: TGTGCCAGCTCACCGAAACTAGGGGGTATGGAGCAGTACTTC; cdr3_aa: CASSPKLGGMEQYF
cdr3_length: 17; clone_size: .; d_call: TRBD2; v_call: TRBV2; j_call: TRBJ2-3; cdr3_nt: TGTGCCAGCAGTGAATTTAGGACTAGCGGACACACAGATACGCAGTATTTT; cdr3_aa: CASSEFRTSGHTDTQYF
cdr3_length: 18; clone_size: .; d_call: TRBD1; v_call: TRBV4-1; j_call: TRBJ1-1; cdr3_nt: TGCGCCAGCAGCCAAGCGAGGGATCGGACAGGGAACCTTCGGGGAGCTTTCTTT; cdr3_aa: CASSQARDRTGNLRGAFF
cdr3_length: 16; clone_size: many; d_call: .; v_call: TRBV29-1; j_call: TRBJ2-7; cdr3_nt: TGCAGCGTTGTTGGGGGGCCACGGGGGCGTATTAACGAGCAGTACTTC; cdr3_aa: CSVVGGPRGRINEQYF
cdr3_length: 12; clone_size: few; d_call: .; v_call: TRBV29-1; j_call: TRBJ2-1; cdr3_nt: TGCAGCGTGTCGGACAGTCACAATGAGCAGTTCTTC; cdr3_aa: CSVSDSHNEQFF
cdr3_length: 14; clone_size: few; d_call: .; v_call: TRBV7-9; j_call: TRBJ2-1; cdr3_nt: TGTGCCAGCAGCTTTAGAGAGAGGGTCGGAGAGCAGTTCTTC; cdr3_aa: CASSFRERVGEQFF
cdr3_length: 14; clone_size: .; d_call: TRBD1; v_call: TRBV29-1; j_call: TRBJ1-2; cdr3_nt: TGCAGCGTTGATACCGGGCAGGGGGCAGGAGGCTACACCTTC; cdr3_aa: CSVDTGQGAGGYTF
cdr3_length: 18; clone_size: .; d_call: TRBD1; v_call: TRBV5-1; j_call: TRBJ2-1; cdr3_nt: TGCGTCAGCAGGGGTTCCGGACAGGGGGTTATCTCCTACAATGAGCAGTTCTTC; cdr3_aa: CVSRGSGQGVISYNEQFF
cdr3_length: 17; clone_size: .; d_call: TRBD2; v_call: TRBV5-1; j_call: TRBJ2-5; cdr3_nt: TGCGCCAGCAGCTTATACCGAAGCGGGAGCGCTGGGGAGACCCAGTACTTC; cdr3_aa: CASSLYRSGSAGETQYF
cdr3_length: 15; clone_size: many; d_call: TRBD2; v_call: TRBV12-3/TRBV12-4; j_call: TRBJ2-3; cdr3_nt: TGTGCCAGCAGTTATAATCGACTAGCGGGAGATACGCAGTATTTT; cdr3_aa: CASSYNRLAGDTQYF
cdr3_length: 15; clone_size: few; d_call: TRBD2; v_call: TRBV13; j_call: TRBJ2-4; cdr3_nt: TGTGCCAGCAGCATATCGGGACTAGCGACGAACATTCAGTACTTC; cdr3_aa: CASSISGLATNIQYF
cdr3_length: 16; clone_size: .; d_call: TRBD2; v_call: TRBV20-1; j_call: TRBJ2-1; cdr3_nt: TGCTGTGCTAGAGAACTAGCGGGAGGGCCGGCGGGTGAGCAGTTCTTC; cdr3_aa: CCARELAGGPAGEQFF
cdr3_length: 15; clone_size: few; d_call: TRBD1; v_call: TRBV12-3/TRBV12-4; j_call: TRBJ1-2; cdr3_nt: TGTGCCAGCAGTCCTTCGCGGACAGGGAACTATGGCTACACCTTC; cdr3_aa: CASSPSRTGNYGYTF
cdr3_length: 12; clone_size: many; d_call: .; v_call: TRBV20-1; j_call: TRBJ2-1; cdr3_nt: TGCAGTGCTAGAGATCCCAGCAATGAGCAGTTCTTC; cdr3_aa: CSARDPSNEQFF
cdr3_length: 16; clone_size: few; d_call: .; v_call: TRBV11-2; j_call: TRBJ2-7; cdr3_nt: TGTGCCAGCAGCTCACCAACGGGTGCGAGCTCCTACGAGCAGTACTTC; cdr3_aa: CASSSPTGASSYEQYF
cdr3_length: 14; clone_size: .; d_call: .; v_call: TRBV7-2; j_call: TRBJ1-5; cdr3_nt: TGTGCCAGCAGCCCCGGTAGTGTCGATCAGCCCCAGCATTTT; cdr3_aa: CASSPGSVDQPQHF
cdr3_length: 13; clone_size: few; d_call: .; v_call: TRBV25-1; j_call: TRBJ2-2; cdr3_nt: TGTGCCAGCAGCTCGTGGGCAATCGGGGAGCTGTTTTTT; cdr3_aa: CASSSWAIGELFF
cdr3_length: 15; clone_size: few; d_call: .; v_call: TRBV6-4; j_call: TRBJ2-3; cdr3_nt: TGTGCCACCCGTCGGGGGACGGGAGGCACAGATACGCAGTATTTT; cdr3_aa: CATRRGTGGTDTQYF
cdr3_length: 17; clone_size: .; d_call: TRBD2; v_call: TRBV27; j_call: TRBJ2-3; cdr3_nt: TGTGCCAGCAGTTTATGGGGACTAGCGGGGGGCACAGATACGCAGTATTTT; cdr3_aa: CASSLWGLAGGTDTQYF
cdr3_length: 14; clone_size: .; d_call: TRBD1; v_call: TRBV20-1; j_call: TRBJ1-5; cdr3_nt: TGCAGTGCAGCAGGGGGAGTAGGCAATCAGCCCCAGCATTTT; cdr3_aa: CSAAGGVGNQPQHF
cdr3_length: 15; clone_size: .; d_call: .; v_call: TRBV5-1; j_call: TRBJ1-2; cdr3_nt: TGCGCCAGCAGCTTGGCGCGAGGGGGTTTCTATGGCTACACCTTC; cdr3_aa: CASSLARGGFYGYTF
cdr3_length: 14; clone_size: .; d_call: .; v_call: TRBV13; j_call: TRBJ1-2; cdr3_nt: TGTGCCAGCAGCCTCGCTGGACCGCACCTTGGCTACACCTTC; cdr3_aa: CASSLAGPHLGYTF
cdr3_length: 14; clone_size: many; d_call: TRBD2; v_call: TRBV20-1; j_call: TRBJ2-1; cdr3_nt: TGCAGTGCTAGACGGACTAGCACATACAATGAGCAGTTCTTC; cdr3_aa: CSARRTSTYNEQFF
cdr3_length: 18; clone_size: .; d_call: TRBD2; v_call: TRBV20-1; j_call: TRBJ2-1; cdr3_nt: TGCAGTGCTAGAGATGTGACTAGCGGGAGCGTGACCTACAATGAGCAGTTCTTC; cdr3_aa: CSARDVTSGSVTYNEQFF
cdr3_length: 14; clone_size: few; d_call: TRBD1; v_call: TRBV5-1; j_call: TRBJ2-7; cdr3_nt: TGCGCCAGCGGGGAGACAGGGGGCTCCTACGAGCAGTACTTC; cdr3_aa: CASGETGGSYEQYF
cdr3_length: 17; clone_size: few; d_call: .; v_call: TRBV10-3; j_call: TRBJ2-1; cdr3_nt: TGTGCCATCAGTGACCGGGACTTTAGGAGCGTCTACAATGAGCAGTTCTTC; cdr3_aa: CAISDRDFRSVYNEQFF
cdr3_length: 17; clone_size: .; d_call: .; v_call: TRBV20-1; j_call: TRBJ2-7; cdr3_nt: TGCAGTGCTAGAGACCCGGGAAACCGGGTACCCGAGTACGAGCAGTACTTC; cdr3_aa: CSARDPGNRVPEYEQYF
cdr3_length: 16; clone_size: .; d_call: .; v_call: TRBV7-6; j_call: TRBJ2-1; cdr3_nt: TGTGCCAGCAGCTACAGGGAGAGGAGCTCCTACAATGAGCAGTTCTTC; cdr3_aa: CASSYRERSSYNEQFF
cdr3_length: 15; clone_size: .; d_call: .; v_call: TRBV11-1; j_call: TRBJ2-1; cdr3_nt: TGTGCCAGCAGCTTAATCTGGGGAAGTTACAATGAGCAGTTCTTC; cdr3_aa: CASSLIWGSYNEQFF
cdr3_length: 14; clone_size: few; d_call: .; v_call: TRBV19; j_call: TRBJ2-7; cdr3_nt: TGTGCCAGTAGCGACGGGGACTGGGCCTACGAGCAGTACTTC; cdr3_aa: CASSDGDWAYEQYF
cdr3_length: 17; clone_size: .; d_call: TRBD1; v_call: TRBV5-1; j_call: TRBJ1-1; cdr3_nt: TGCGCCAGCAGCTTGGATGCGGGGACAGTTTGGGCAATTGAAGCTTTCTTT; cdr3_aa: CASSLDAGTVWAIEAFF
cdr3_length: 14; clone_size: few; d_call: .; v_call: TRBV30; j_call: TRBJ2-4; cdr3_nt: TGTGCCTGGACCCATTATCTAGCCAAAAACATTCAGTACTTC; cdr3_aa: CAWTHYLAKNIQYF
cdr3_length: 14; clone_size: .; d_call: TRBD2; v_call: TRBV7-2; j_call: TRBJ2-7; cdr3_nt: TGTGCCAGCAGCTTGGGGGGGACGGTCGACGAGCAGTACTTC; cdr3_aa: CASSLGGTVDEQYF
cdr3_length: 16; clone_size: .; d_call: TRBD2; v_call: TRBV20-1; j_call: TRBJ2-1; cdr3_nt: TGCAGTGCTAGTCGCGGGACTAGCGCCCCACACAATGAGCAGTTCTTC; cdr3_aa: CSASRGTSAPHNEQFF
cdr3_length: 14; clone_size: many; d_call: TRBD1; v_call: TRBV5-1; j_call: TRBJ2-2; cdr3_nt: TGCGCCAGCAGAAAACAGGGGGCTACCGGGGAGCTGTTTTTT; cdr3_aa: CASRKQGATGELFF
cdr3_length: 15; clone_size: .; d_call: .; v_call: TRBV20-1; j_call: TRBJ1-5; cdr3_nt: TGCAGTGTCAGCAAGGTGCAGGGTAGCAATCAGCCCCAGCATTTT; cdr3_aa: CSVSKVQGSNQPQHF
cdr3_length: 14; clone_size: .; d_call: .; v_call: TRBV20-1; j_call: TRBJ2-1; cdr3_nt: TGCAGTTGCATAGGACAGAGGGATTACAATGAGCAGTTCTTC; cdr3_aa: CSCIGQRDYNEQFF
cdr3_length: 14; clone_size: few; d_call: TRBD2; v_call: TRBV5-1; j_call: TRBJ2-7; cdr3_nt: TGCGCCAGCAGGGGGAGCGGGGCGATGTACGAGCAGTACTTC; cdr3_aa: CASRGSGAMYEQYF
cdr3_length: 15; clone_size: few; d_call: TRBD2; v_call: TRBV5-1; j_call: TRBJ2-3; cdr3_nt: TGCGCCAGCAGCTTGATGAGCGGGAGAGAGGGTACGCAGTATTTT; cdr3_aa: CASSLMSGREGTQYF
cdr3_length: 15; clone_size: .; d_call: .; v_call: TRBV4-1; j_call: TRBJ2-7; cdr3_nt: TGCGCCAGCAGCCAAGAACGGCCTGGGGGATACGAGCAGTACTTC; cdr3_aa: CASSQERPGGYEQYF
cdr3_length: 13; clone_size: .; d_call: .; v_call: TRBV5-1; j_call: TRBJ2-3; cdr3_nt: TGCGCCAGCAGCGGCTTTAGCACAGATACGCAGTATTTT; cdr3_aa: CASSGFSTDTQYF
cdr3_length: 12; clone_size: few; d_call: .; v_call: TRBV2; j_call: TRBJ2-2; cdr3_nt: TGTGCCAGCGTCGGTCGAACCGGGGAGCTGTTTTTT; cdr3_aa: CASVGRTGELFF
cdr3_length: 13; clone_size: .; d_call: .; v_call: TRBV30; j_call: TRBJ2-7; cdr3_nt: TGTGCCTGGAGTGCTCTGAGGGTGCACGAGCAGTACTTC; cdr3_aa: CAWSALRVHEQYF
cdr3_length: 15; clone_size: many; d_call: TRBD2; v_call: TRBV15; j_call: TRBJ2-1; cdr3_nt: TGTGCCACCAGCAGCCCGGGACTAGGGGGAAATGAGCAGTTCTTC; cdr3_aa: CATSSPGLGGNEQFF
cdr3_length: 17; clone_size: few; d_call: TRBD2; v_call: TRBV3-1; j_call: TRBJ2-5; cdr3_nt: TGTGCCAGCAGCCAAGATATAAGACTAGCGGGAATGGAGACCCAGTACTTC; cdr3_aa: CASSQDIRLAGMETQYF